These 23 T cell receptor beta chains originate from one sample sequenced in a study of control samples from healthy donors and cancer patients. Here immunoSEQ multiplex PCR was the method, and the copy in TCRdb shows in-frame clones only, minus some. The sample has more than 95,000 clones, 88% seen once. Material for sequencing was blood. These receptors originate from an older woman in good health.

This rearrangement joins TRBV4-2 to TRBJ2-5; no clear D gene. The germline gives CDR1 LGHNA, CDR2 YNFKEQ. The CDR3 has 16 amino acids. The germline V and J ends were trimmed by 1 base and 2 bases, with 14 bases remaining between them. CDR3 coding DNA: TGTGCCAGCAGCCAAGTTGTGACATACTTACAAGAGACCCAGTACTTC. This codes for CASSQVVTYLQETQYF.

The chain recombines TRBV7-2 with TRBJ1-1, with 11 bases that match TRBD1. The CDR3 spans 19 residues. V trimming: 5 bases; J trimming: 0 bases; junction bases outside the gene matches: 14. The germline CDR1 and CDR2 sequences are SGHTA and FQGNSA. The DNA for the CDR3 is TGTGCCAGCAGCATGAGATTCCCGGGACAGGGGGGGATGAACACTGAAGCTTTCTTT. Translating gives CASSMRFPGQGGMNTEAFF.

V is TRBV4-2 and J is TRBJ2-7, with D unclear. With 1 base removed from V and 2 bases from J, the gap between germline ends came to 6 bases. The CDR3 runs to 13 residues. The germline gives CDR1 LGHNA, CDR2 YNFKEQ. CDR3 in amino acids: CASSQGLAYEQYF. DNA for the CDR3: TGTGCCAGCAGCCAAGGACTTGCCTACGAGCAGTACTTC.

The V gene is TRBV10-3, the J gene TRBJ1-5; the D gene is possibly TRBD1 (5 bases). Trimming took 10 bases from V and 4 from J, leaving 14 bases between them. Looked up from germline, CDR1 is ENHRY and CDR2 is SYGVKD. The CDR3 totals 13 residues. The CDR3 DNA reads TGTGCCACCCAGGGTACCGCTAATCAGCCCCAGCATTTT. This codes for CATQGTANQPQHF.

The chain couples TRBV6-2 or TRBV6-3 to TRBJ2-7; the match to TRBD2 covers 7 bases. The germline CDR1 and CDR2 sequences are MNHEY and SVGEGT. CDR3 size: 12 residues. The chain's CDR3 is CASSSPSGTTSV. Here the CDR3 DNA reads TGTGCCAGCAGTAGCCCCTCGGGGACTACTTCGGTC.

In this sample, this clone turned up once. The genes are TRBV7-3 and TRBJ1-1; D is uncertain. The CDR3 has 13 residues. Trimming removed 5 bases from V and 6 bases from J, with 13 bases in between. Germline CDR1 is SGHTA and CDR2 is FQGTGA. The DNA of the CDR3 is TGTGCCAGCAGCGAGTCCCTGCGCTCTGAAGCTTTCTTT. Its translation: CASSESLRSEAFF.

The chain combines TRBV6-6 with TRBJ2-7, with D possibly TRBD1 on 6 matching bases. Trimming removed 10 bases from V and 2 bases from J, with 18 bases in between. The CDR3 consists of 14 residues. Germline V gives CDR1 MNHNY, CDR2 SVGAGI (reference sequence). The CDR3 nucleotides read TGTGCCACCCAAGAAACAGGGTATCCCTACGAGCAGTACTTC. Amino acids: CATQETGYPYEQYF.

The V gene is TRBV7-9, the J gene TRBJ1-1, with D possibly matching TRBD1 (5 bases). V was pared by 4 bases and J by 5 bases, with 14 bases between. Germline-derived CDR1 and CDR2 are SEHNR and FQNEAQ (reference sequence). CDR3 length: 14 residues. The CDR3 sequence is CASSYTMGGTEAFF. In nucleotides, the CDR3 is TGTGCCAGCAGCTACACAATGGGGGGAACTGAAGCTTTCTTT.

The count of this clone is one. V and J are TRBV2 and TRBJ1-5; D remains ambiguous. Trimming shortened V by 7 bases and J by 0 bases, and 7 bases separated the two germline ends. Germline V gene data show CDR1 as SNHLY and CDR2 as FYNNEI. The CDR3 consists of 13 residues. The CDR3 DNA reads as TGTGCCAGCAAGCTTAATAGCAATCAGCCCCAGCATTTT. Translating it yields CASKLNSNQPQHF. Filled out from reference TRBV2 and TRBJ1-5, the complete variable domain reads EPEVTQTPSHQVTQMGQEVILRCVPISNHLYFYWYRQILGQKVEFLVSFYNNEISEKSEIFDDQFSVERPDGSNFTLKIRSTKLEDSAMYFCASKLNSNQPQHFGDGTRLSIL.

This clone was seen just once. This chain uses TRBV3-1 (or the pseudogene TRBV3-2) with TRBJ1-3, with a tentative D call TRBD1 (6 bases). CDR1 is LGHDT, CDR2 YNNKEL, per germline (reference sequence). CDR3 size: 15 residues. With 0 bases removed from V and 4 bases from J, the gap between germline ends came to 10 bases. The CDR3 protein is CASSQDRGWGNTIYF. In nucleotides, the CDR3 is TGTGCCAGCAGCCAAGACAGGGGTTGGGGAAACACCATATATTTT.

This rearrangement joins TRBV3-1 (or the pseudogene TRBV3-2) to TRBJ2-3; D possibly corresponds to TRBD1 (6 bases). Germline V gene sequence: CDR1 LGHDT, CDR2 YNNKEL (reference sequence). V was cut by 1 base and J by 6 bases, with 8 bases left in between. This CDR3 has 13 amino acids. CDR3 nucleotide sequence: TGTGCCAGCAGCCAAGCCGACAGGGATACGCAGTATTTT. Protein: CASSQADRDTQYF.

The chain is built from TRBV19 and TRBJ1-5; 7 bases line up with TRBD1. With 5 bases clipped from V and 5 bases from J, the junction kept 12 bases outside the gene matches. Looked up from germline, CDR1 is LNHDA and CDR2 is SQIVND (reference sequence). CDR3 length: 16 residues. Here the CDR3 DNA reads TGTGCCAGTAGTCGCCCGGGGACAGTCCCTCATCAGCCCCAGCATTTT. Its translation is CASSRPGTVPHQPQHF.

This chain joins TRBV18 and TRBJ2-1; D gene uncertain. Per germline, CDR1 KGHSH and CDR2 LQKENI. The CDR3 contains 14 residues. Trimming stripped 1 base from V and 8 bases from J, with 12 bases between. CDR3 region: CASSPLGQDDEQFF. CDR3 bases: TGTGCCAGCTCACCACTCGGTCAGGACGATGAGCAGTTCTTC. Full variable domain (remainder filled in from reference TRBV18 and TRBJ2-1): NAGVMQNPRHLVRRRGQEARLRCSPMKGHSHVYWYRQLPEEGLKFMVYLQKENIIDESGMPKERFSAEFPKEGPSILRIQQVVRGDSAAYFCASSPLGQDDEQFFGPGTRLTVL.

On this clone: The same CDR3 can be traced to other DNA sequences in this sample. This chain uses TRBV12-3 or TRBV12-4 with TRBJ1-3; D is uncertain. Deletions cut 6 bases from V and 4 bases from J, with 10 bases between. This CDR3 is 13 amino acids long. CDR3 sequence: CASSLRTGNTIYF. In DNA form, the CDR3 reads TGTGCCAGCAGCTTAAGGACCGGAAACACCATATATTTT.

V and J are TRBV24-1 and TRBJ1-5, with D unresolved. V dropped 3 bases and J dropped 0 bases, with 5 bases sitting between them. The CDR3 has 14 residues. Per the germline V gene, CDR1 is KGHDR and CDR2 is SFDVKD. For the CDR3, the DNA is TGTGCCACCAGTGATGTAGCTAGCAATCAGCCCCAGCATTTT. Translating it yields CATSDVASNQPQHF.

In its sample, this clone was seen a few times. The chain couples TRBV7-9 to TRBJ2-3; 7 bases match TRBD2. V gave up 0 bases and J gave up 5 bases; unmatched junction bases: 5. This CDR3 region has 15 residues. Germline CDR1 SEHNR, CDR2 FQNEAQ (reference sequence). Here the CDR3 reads CASSLAAGDVDTQYF. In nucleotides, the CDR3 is TGTGCCAGCAGCTTAGCGGCGGGGGACGTAGATACGCAGTATTTT. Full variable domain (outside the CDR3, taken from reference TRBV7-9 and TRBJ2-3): DTGVSQNPRHKITKRGQNVTFRCDPISEHNRLYWYRQTLGQGPEFLTYFQNEAQLEKSRLLSDRFSAERPKGSFSTLEIQRTEQGDSAMYLCASSLAAGDVDTQYFGPGTRLTVL.

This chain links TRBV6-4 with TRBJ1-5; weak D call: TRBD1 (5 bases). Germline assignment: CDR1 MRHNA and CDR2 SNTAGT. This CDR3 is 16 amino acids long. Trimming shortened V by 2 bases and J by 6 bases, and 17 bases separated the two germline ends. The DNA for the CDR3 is TGTGCCAGCAGTGACACCCGGGACCCCGACAGTCAGCCCCAGCATTTT. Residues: CASSDTRDPDSQPQHF.

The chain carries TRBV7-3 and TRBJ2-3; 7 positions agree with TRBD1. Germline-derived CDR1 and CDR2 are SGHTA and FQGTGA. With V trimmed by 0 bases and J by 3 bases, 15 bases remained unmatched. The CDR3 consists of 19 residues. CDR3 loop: CASSLTPPTGAVGTDTQYF. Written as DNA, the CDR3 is TGTGCCAGCAGCTTAACGCCTCCAACAGGGGCTGTTGGGACAGATACGCAGTATTTT.

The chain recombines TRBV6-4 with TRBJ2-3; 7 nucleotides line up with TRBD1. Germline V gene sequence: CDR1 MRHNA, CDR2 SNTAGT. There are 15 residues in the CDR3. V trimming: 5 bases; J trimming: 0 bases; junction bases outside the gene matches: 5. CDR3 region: CASSRTGISTDTQYF. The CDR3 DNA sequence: TGTGCCAGCAGTCGGACAGGTATAAGCACAGATACGCAGTATTTT.

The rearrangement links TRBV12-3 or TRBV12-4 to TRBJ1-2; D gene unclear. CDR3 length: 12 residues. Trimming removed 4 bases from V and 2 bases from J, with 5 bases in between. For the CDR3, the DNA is TGTGCCAGCAGTTGGGCGAACTATGGCTACACCTTC. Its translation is CASSWANYGYTF.

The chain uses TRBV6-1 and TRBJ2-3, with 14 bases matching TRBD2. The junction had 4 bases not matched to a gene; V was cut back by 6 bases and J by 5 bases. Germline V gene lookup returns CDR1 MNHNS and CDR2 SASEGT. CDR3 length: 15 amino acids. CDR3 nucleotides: TGTGCCAGCAGCCAGACTAGCGGGGGGGTAGATACGCAGTATTTT. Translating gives CASSQTSGGVDTQYF.

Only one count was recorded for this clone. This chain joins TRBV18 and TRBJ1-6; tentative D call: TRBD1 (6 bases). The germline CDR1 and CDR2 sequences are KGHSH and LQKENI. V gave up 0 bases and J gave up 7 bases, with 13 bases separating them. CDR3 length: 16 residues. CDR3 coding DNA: TGTGCCAGCTCACCACCCCCCGGACAGAGAAATTCACCCCTCCACTTT. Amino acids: CASSPPPGQRNSPLHF.

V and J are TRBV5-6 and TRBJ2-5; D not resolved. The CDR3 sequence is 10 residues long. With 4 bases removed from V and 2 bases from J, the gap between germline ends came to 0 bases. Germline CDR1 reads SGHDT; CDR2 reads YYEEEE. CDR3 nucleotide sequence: TGTGCCAGCAGCCAAGAGACCCAGTACTTC. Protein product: CASSQETQYF.